This TCR beta chain stems from a study of CD8 T cells in Susac syndrome. Study-wide results and limits: In Susac syndrome, CD8+ expansion was highest in TEMRA and active disease.

RNA totalling roughly 0.45 to 1 ug underwent reverse transcription with random hexamers. immunoSEQ multiplex PCR amplified TCR beta CDR3 across 54 Vbeta, 13 Jbeta. TCRdb used MiXCR to reprocess the immunoSEQ multiplex PCR reads, holding one entry per CDR3 protein. The table shows roughly 76,000 distinct CDR3 sequences, with approximately 94% occurring only once. Germline values: CDR1 DFQATT, CDR2 SNEGSKA (reference sequence). V was shortened by 0 bases and J by 2 bases, with 13 bases between the two germline ends. This CDR3 region has 15 residues. A remark on this clonotype: The antigen remains unidentified.

In blood CD8+ and CD4+ T cells, TCR beta underwent sequencing. Patients with Susac syndrome met diagnostic criteria defined recently for definite or probable disease. The sequencing sample was made of CD8+ T cells from PBMCs. The source is a human donor with Susac syndrome. The V call is TRBV20-1, the J call TRBJ2-5; no reliable D call. CDR3 amino acids: CSARDPGGEQETQYF. In DNA, the CDR3 is TGCAGTGCTAGAGATCCGGGCGGAGAACAAGAGACCCAGTACTTC.